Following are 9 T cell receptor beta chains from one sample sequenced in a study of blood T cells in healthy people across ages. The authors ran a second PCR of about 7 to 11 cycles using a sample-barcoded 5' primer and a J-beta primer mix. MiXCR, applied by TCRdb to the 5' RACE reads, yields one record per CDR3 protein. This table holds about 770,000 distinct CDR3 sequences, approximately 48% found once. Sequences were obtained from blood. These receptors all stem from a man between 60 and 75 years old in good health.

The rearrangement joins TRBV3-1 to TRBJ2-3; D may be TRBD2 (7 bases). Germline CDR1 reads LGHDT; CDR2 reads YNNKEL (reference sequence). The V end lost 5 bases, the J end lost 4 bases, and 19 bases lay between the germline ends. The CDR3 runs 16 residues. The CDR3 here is CASSGVGGGPADTQYF. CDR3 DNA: TGTGCCAGCAGCGGGGTAGGGGGGGGGCCAGCAGATACGCAGTATTTT.

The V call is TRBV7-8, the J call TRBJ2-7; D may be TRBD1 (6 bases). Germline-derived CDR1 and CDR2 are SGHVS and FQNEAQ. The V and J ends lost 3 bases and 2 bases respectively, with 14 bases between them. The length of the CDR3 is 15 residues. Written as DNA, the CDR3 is TGTGCCAGCAGCTTCCGGGACATGGCGACCTACGAGCAGTACTTC. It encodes CASSFRDMATYEQYF.

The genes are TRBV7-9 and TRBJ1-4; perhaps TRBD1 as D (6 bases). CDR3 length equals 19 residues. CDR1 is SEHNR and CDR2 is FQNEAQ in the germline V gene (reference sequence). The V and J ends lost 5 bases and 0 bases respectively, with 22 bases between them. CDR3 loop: CASSPRGSPFGSTNEKLFF. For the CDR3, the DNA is TGTGCCAGCAGCCCTAGGGGGTCCCCTTTTGGATCAACTAATGAAAAACTGTTTTTT. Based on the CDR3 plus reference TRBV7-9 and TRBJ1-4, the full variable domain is DTGVSQNPRHKITKRGQNVTFRCDPISEHNRLYWYRQTLGQGPEFLTYFQNEAQLEKSRLLSDRFSAERPKGSFSTLEIQRTEQGDSAMYLCASSPRGSPFGSTNEKLFFGSGTQLSVL.

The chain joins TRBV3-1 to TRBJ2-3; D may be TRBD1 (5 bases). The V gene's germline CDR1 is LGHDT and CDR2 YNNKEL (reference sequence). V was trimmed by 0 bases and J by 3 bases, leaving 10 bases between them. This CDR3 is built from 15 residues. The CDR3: CASSQDGAHTDTQYF. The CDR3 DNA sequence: TGTGCCAGCAGCCAAGATGGGGCCCATACAGATACGCAGTATTTT.

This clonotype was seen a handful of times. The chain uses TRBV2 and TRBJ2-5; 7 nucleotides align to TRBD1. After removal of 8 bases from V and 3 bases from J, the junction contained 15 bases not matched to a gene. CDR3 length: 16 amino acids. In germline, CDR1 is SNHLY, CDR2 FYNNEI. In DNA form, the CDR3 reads TGTGCCAGCCGACTCGGGAAGGGGGCCCTAAAAGAGACCCAGTACTTC. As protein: CASRLGKGALKETQYF.

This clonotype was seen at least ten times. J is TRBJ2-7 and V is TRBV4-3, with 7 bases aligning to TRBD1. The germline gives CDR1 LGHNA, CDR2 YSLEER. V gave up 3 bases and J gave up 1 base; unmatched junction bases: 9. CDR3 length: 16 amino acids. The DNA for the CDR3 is TGCGCCAGCAGCCAGGAGACAGGGTTTACGTCCTACGAGCAGTACTTC. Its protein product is CASSQETGFTSYEQYF.

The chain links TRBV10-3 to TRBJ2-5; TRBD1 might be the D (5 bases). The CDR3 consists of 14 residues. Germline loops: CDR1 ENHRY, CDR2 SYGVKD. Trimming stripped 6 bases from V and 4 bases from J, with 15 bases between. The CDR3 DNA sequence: TGTGCCATCAGCCCCCAGGGCCGCCGAGAGACCCAGTACTTC. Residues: CAISPQGRRETQYF.

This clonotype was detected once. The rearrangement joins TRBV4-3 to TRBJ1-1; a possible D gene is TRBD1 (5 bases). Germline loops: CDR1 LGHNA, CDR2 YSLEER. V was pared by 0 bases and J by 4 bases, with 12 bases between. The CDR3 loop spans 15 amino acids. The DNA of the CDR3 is TGCGCCAGCAGCCAAGATGGGGCGTGGGGCACTGAAGCTTTCTTT. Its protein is CASSQDGAWGTEAFF.

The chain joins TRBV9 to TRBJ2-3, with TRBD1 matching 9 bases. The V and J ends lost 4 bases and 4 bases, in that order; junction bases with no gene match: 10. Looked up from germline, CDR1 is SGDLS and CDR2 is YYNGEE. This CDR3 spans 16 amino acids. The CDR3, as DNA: TGTGCCAGCAGCCTCCGGACAGGGGAAGGGGCAGATACGCAGTATTTT. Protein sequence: CASSLRTGEGADTQYF. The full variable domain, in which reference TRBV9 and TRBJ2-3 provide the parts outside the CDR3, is DSGVTQTPKHLITATGQRVTLRCSPRSGDLSVYWYQQSLDQGLQFLIQYYNGEERAKGNILERFSAQQFPDLHSELNLSSLELGDSALYFCASSLRTGEGADTQYFGPGTRLTVL.